This is a list of T cell receptor beta chains from one sample in a study of monozygotic twins with inflammatory bowel disease. From its re-call of the 5' RACE reads, TCRdb lists each CDR3 protein once, without DNA. Recorded for this sample: 440,000 or so distinct CDR3 sequences. Specimen: blood. Receptors originate from a human donor with ulcerative colitis or Crohn's disease, or a healthy co-twin of an affected twin (not recorded which). Both conserved end residues are part of each CDR3.

>TRBJ1-5|TRBV28
CASSLGGTLYSNQPQHF
>TRBJ2-3|TRBV12-3/TRBV12-4
CATAKRGGTDTQYF
>TRBJ2-1|TRBV14
CASSRSGRWNNEQFF
>TRBJ2-3|TRBV20-1
CSARDPSSGGANTQYF
>TRBJ2-4|TRBV5-1
CASSSPPGQGKKAKNIQYF
>TRBJ2-3|TRBV6-2/TRBV6-3
CASSYFAGEADTQYF
>TRBJ2-2|TRBV6-2/TRBV6-3
CASSDDRGQGGELFF
>TRBJ1-2|TRBV27
CASSSRRDSNNYGYTF
>TRBJ2-2|TRBV9
CASSVAGAGGPGELFF
>TRBJ2-7|TRBV24-1
CATSAAPGTGAIYEQYF
>TRBJ2-5|TRBV7-9
CASSPPSGRIRETQYF
>TRBJ1-1|TRBV11-2
CASSSPGGKAFF
>TRBJ2-7|TRBV5-5
CASSWGTGGSYEQYF
>TRBJ2-7|TRBV3-1
CASSQSPATYEQYF
>TRBJ2-2|TRBV6-5
CASSYEARGDHTGELFF
>TRBJ2-7|TRBV29-1
CSVASTPYEQYF
>TRBJ2-5|TRBV15
CATSRGGRAETQYF
>TRBJ2-5|TRBV20-1
CSARVEREVSRWETQYF
>TRBJ1-2|TRBV21-1
CASSNPTETLRSPYYDGYTF
>TRBJ2-2|TRBV7-7
CASSPHLTGELFF
>TRBJ2-2|TRBV12-3/TRBV12-4
CASSLGLPGELFF
>TRBJ2-1|TRBV14
CASSRTGRGTNEQFF
>TRBJ2-5|TRBV19
CASSMNRNQETQYF
>TRBJ1-1|TRBV30
CAWAGQGHTEAFF
>TRBJ2-1|TRBV3-1
CASSQDLGLALDEQFF